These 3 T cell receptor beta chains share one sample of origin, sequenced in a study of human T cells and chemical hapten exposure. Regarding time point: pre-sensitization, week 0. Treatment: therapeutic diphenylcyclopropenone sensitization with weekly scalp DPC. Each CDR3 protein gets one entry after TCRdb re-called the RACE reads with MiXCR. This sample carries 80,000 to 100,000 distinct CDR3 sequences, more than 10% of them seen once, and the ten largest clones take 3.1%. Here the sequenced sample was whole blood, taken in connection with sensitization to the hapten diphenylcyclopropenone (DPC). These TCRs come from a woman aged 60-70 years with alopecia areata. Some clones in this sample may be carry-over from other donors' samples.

CDR3 protein: CSARARGNSYEQYF. The CDR3 nucleotides are TGCAGTGCTAGAGCCAGGGGCAACTCCTACGAGCAGTACTTC. The chain uses TRBV20-1 and TRBJ2-7; TRBD1 might be the D (6 bases). The V and J ends lost 1 base and 0 bases respectively, with 10 bases between them. The CDR3 extends over 14 amino acids. Germline CDR1 and CDR2: DFQATT and SNEGSKA (reference sequence).

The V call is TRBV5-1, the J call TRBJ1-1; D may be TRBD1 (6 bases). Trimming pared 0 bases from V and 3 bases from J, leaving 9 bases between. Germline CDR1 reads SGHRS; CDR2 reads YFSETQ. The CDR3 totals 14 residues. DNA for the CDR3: TGCGCCAGCAGCTTGGCAGGGGACCACACTGAAGCTTTCTTT. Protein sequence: CASSLAGDHTEAFF.

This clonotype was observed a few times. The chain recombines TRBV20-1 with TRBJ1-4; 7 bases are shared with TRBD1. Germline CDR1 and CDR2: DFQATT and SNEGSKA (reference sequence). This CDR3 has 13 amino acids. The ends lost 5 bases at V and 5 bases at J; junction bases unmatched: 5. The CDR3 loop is CSARQGLNEKLFF. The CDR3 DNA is TGCAGTGCTCGACAGGGACTGAATGAAAAACTGTTTTTT.